This T cell receptor beta chain was sequenced during a study of T cells in localized non-small cell lung cancer. V gave up 7 bases and J gave up 8 bases; unmatched junction bases: 12. CDR1 SQVTM and CDR2 ANQGSEA come from the germline V gene. The CDR3 is 13 amino acids. Sequencing used immunoSEQ multiplex PCR; TCRdb keeps in-frame clones, though not all of them. The sample has approximately 76,000 clones; 80% are singletons. Study results and limitations: Only one tumor region went through sequencing, so heterogeneity may still be there. Appearances in adjacent lung were noted for a median 57 of the top 100 tumor clones. Longer overall survival was seen with higher T cell density measured in blood.

Concerning this clone: Antigen: not known.

Sequenced material: peripheral blood, taken before any cancer treatment. The receptor's source is a female donor at least 60 years old with stage I lung adenocarcinoma. The genes are TRBV29-1 and TRBJ2-3, with 7 bases lining up with TRBD2. CDR3 amino acids: CSAKRSGGGTQYF. CDR3 DNA sequence: TGCAGCGCCAAGCGGTCGGGAGGCGGTACGCAGTATTTT.